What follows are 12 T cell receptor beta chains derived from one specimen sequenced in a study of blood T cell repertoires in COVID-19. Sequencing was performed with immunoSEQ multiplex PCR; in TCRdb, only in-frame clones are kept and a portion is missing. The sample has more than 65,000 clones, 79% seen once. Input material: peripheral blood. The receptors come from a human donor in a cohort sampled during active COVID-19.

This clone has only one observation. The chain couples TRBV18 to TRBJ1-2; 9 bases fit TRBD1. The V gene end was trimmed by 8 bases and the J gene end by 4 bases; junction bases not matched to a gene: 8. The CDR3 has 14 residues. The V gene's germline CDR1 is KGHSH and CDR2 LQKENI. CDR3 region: CASEDRGGSYGYTF. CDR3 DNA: TGTGCCAGCGAGGACAGGGGAGGAAGCTATGGCTACACCTTC.

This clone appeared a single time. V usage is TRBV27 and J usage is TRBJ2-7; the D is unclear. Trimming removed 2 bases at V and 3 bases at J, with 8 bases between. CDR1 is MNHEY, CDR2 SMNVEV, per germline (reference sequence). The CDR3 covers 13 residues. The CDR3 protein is CASSLRVYYEQYF. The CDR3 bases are TGTGCCAGCAGTTTACGGGTATACTACGAGCAGTACTTC.

The CDR3 DNA is TGTGCCAGCAGCTTGGCCATAAACCTAGGGGAGCTGTTTTTT. This sequence encodes CASSLAINLGELFF. The rearrangement joins TRBV5-6 to TRBJ2-2; D call uncertain. Trimming cost V 0 bases and J 8 bases, with 11 bases left between them. The CDR3 loop spans 14 amino acids. Germline CDR1 SGHDT, CDR2 YYEEEE.

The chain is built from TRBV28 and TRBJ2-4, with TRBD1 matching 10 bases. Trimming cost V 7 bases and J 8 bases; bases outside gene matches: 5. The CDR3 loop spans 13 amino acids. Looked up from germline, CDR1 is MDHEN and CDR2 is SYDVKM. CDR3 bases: TGTGCCAGCAATCCGGGACAGGGGTACATTCAGTACTTC. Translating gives CASNPGQGYIQYF.

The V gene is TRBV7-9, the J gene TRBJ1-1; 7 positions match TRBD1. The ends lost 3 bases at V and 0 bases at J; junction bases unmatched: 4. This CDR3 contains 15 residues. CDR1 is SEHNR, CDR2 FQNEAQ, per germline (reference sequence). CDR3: CASSFQGQMNTEAFF. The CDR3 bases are TGTGCCAGCAGCTTTCAGGGACAGATGAACACTGAAGCTTTCTTT.

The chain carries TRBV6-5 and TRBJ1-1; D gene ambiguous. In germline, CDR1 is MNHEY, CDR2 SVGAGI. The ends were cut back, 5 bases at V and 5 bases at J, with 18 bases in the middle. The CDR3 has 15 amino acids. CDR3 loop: CASSLGILGQTEAFF. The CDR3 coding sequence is TGTGCCAGCAGTCTCGGGATCCTCGGGCAGACTGAAGCTTTCTTT.

The CDR3 reads CASSQYQSSGYTF. The DNA of the CDR3 is TGTGCCAGCAGCCAATACCAATCCAGTGGCTACACCTTC. V usage is TRBV16 and J usage is TRBJ1-2; D call uncertain. In germline, CDR1 is KGHSY, CDR2 FQNENV. The germline V and J ends were trimmed by 1 base and 7 bases, with 10 bases remaining between them. The CDR3 extends over 13 amino acids.

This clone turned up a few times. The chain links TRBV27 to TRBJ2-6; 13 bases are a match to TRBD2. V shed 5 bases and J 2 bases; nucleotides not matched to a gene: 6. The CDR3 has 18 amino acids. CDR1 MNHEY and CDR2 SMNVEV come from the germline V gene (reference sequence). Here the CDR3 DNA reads TGTGCCAGCAGTCGGGGACTAGCGGGGAAGGCTGGGGCCAACGTCCTGACTTTC. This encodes CASSRGLAGKAGANVLTF.

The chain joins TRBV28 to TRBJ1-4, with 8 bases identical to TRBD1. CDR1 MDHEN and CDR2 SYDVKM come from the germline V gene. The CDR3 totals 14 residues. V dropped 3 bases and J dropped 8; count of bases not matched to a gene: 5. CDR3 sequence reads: CASSLPGGWEKLFF. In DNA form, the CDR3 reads TGTGCCAGCAGTTTGCCAGGGGGCTGGGAAAAACTGTTTTTT.

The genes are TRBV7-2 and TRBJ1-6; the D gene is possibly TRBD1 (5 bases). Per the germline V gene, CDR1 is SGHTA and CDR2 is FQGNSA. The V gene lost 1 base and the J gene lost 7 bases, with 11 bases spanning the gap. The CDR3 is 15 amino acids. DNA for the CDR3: TGTGCCAGCAGCTTAGGATCAGGGTTGAATTCACCCCTCCACTTT. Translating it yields CASSLGSGLNSPLHF. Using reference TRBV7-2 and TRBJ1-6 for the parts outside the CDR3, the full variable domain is GAGVSQSPSNKVTEKGKDVELRCDPISGHTALYWYRQSLGQGLEFLIYFQGNSAPDKSGLPSDRFSAERTGGSVSTLTIQRTQQEDSAVYLCASSLGSGLNSPLHFGNGTRLTVT.

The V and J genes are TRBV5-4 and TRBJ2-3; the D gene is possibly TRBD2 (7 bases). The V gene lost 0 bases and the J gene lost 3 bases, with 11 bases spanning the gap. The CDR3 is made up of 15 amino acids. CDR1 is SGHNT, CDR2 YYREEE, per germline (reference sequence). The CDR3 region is CASSLGGRGTDTQYF. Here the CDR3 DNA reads TGTGCCAGCAGCTTGGGTGGGAGGGGGACAGATACGCAGTATTTT.

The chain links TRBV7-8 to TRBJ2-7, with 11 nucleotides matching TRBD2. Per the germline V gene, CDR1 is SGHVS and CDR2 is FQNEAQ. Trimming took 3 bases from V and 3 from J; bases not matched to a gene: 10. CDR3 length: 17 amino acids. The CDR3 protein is CASSFGGGTSGLYEQYF. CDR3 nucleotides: TGTGCCAGCAGCTTTGGGGGGGGGACTAGCGGTCTCTACGAGCAGTACTTC. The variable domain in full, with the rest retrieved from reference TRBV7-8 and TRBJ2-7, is GAGVSQSPRYKVAKRGQDVALRCDPISGHVSLFWYQQALGQGPEFLTYFQNEAQLDKSGLPSDRFFAERPEGSVSTLKIQRTQQEDSAVYLCASSFGGGTSGLYEQYFGPGTRLTVT.